One TCR beta chain is described in this entry. Its antigen has not been determined. No base quality values were provided; no much bigger clone lies one nucleotide off. The CDR3 regions of human TCRbeta chains were analyzed by immunosequencing. The authors processed their data as follows. TCRs in the repertoires were matched against a reference library of SARS-CoV-2-specific TCRs that had been generated with the MIRA antigen-specificity platform. Breadth was defined as the fraction of unique TCRs that were SARS-CoV-2-associated. Depth was defined as the fraction of total T cells that were SARS-CoV-2-associated. Using the MIRA data, each spike-specific TCR was assigned both to the spike region to which the TCR was reactive and to a CD4 or CD8 class. Log10-transformed breadth and depth values were compared by one-way ANOVA with Sidak's multiple comparisons tests. Entries here come from immuneACCESS through TCRdb and include only in-frame sequences with V and J called. Some clones fail to appear in such tables; in the studies checked, an unresolved V gene covers under half of the shortfall, and the cause of the remainder is unknown. That table supplies the V and J calls and clone size; D and trimming were determined from the DNA. This sample gives around 180,000 clones in total; 94% of them show up just once. The ten biggest clones cover 1.6% of the sample.

The sample's time point label, in plain terms: about 28 days (+/-7) after the second vaccine dose. AZD1222 recipients whose second dose came at about 4 weeks and those whose second dose came at about 12 weeks were combined into one group, since spike-specific TCR depth and breadth did not differ between the two schedules. Vaccinee samples were obtained from the UK trials COV001 and COV002, which included a single-blind randomized controlled phase 2/3 trial of AZD1222 (ChAdOx1 nCoV-19) in healthy adults. Trial participant PBMC samples were collected at day 0 and day 28 after the second dose for TCRbeta chain sequencing. These data are taken from a study of T cell responses to AZD1222 COVID-19 vaccine (dated by TCRdb to about 2021). Turning to the overall study: TCR sequencing covered 233 trial participants: 200 to 220 given two doses of AZD1222 and about 26 given two doses of MenACWY control vaccine. Enrollment into the trials was organized by age into subgroups of 18-55, 56-69 and 70-plus years, and those subgroups contained approximately 160, 26 and 62 TCR-sequenced participants, respectively.

The germline ends are 14 bases apart after V is trimmed by 1 base and J by 2 bases. Looking up the germline V gene yields CDR1 SGHAT and CDR2 FQNNGV. From cysteine to phenylalanine, the CDR3 is 17 amino acids long. Solely the CDR3 DNA is kept, with 51 bases framed from the first base. The paper as a whole reports these results and caveats: CD4 TCRs associated with the vaccine covered the entire spike protein, and the dominant responses were in regions 160-218 and 743-854. No day 14 peak-response samples were available, so repertoires were characterized only after the peak T cell response. Reportedly, close to half of the unique spike-specific TCRs recognized epitopes lying outside the regions that are mutated in the B.1.351 and B.1.1.7 variants. Conclusions about previously exposed vaccinees are limited, since just a handful of AZD1222 recipients were seropositive for SARS-CoV-2 at baseline. In the small 56-69-year group, the increase in depth fell short of significance, most likely because of low power. Most participants were white British and females outnumbered males, and the authors suggested that clonal diversity may have been underestimated. After two AZD1222 doses, both the breadth and the depth of spike-specific TCRs were significantly higher than at day 0 and than in MenACWY recipients.

This sequence was found in an adult who received the AZD1222 COVID-19 vaccine. This receptor chain uses TRBV11-2 and TRBJ1-4; matching of 6 bases hints at TRBD1 as the D gene. Sequenced material: peripheral blood, taken 28 days after the second AZD1222 dose. The CDR3 protein: CASSLVVGAQTNEKLFF. The bases are TGTGCCAGCAGCTTAGTCGTGGGGGCGCAGACTAATGAAAAACTGTTTTTT.